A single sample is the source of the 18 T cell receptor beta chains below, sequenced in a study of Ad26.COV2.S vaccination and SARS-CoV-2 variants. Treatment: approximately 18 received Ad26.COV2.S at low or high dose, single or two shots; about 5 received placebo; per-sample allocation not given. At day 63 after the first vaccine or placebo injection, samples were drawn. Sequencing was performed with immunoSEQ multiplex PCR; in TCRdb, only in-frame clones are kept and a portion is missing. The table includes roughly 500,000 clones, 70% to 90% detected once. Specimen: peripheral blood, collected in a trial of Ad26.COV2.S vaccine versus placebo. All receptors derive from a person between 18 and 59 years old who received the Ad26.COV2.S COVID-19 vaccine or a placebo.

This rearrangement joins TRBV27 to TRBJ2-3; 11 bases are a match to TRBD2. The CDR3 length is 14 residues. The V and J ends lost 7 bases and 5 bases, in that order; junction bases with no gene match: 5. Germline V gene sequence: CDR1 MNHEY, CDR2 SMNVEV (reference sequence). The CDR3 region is CASTRGLAGDTQYF. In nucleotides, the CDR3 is TGTGCCAGCACCCGAGGACTAGCGGGAGATACGCAGTATTTT.

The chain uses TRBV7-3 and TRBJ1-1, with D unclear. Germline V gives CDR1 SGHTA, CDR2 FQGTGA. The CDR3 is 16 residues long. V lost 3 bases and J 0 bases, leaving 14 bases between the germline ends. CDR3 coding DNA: TGTGCCAGCAGCTTGCGGAGGGTAAACATGAACACTGAAGCTTTCTTT. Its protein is CASSLRRVNMNTEAFF.

The CDR3, as DNA: TGTGCCAGCAGCCAAGGTCCCTGGACTAGCGGGAGAAAAGGCTACGAGCAGTACTTC. Protein: CASSQGPWTSGRKGYEQYF. The chain has TRBV14 and TRBJ2-7, with 13 bases identical to TRBD2. V lost 1 base to trimming and J lost 3 bases; unmatched junction nucleotides: 12. The length of the CDR3 is 19 residues. Germline V CDR1 and CDR2: SGHDN, FVKESK.

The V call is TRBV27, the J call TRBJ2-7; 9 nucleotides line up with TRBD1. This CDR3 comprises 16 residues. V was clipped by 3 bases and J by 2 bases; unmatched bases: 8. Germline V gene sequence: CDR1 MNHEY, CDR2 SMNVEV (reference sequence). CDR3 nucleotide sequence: TGTGCCAGCAGTTTGTTACCGGGACAGGGCCCCTACGAGCAGTACTTC. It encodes CASSLLPGQGPYEQYF.

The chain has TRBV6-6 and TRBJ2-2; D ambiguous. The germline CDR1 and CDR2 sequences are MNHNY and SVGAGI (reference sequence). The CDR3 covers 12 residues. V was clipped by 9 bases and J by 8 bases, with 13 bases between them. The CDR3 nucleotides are TGTGCCAGTGGAGATAGACCTGGGGAGCTGTTTTTT. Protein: CASGDRPGELFF.

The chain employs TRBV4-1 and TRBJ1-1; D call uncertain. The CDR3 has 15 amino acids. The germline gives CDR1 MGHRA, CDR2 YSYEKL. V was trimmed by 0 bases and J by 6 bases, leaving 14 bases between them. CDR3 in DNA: TGCGCCAGCAGCCAAGATCCCGTGGCCTTGGCTGAAGCTTTCTTT. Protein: CASSQDPVALAEAFF.

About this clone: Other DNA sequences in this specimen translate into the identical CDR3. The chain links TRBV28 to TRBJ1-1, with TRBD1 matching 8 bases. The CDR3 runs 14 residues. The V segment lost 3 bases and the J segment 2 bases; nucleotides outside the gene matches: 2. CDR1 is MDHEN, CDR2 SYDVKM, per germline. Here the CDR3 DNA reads TGTGCCAGCAGTTTGGACAGGGTCAACACTGAAGCTTTCTTT. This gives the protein CASSLDRVNTEAFF.

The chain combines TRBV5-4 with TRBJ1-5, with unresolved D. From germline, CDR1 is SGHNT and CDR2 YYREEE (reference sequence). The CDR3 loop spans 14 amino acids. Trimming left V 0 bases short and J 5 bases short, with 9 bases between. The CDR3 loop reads CASSLDQTDQPQHF. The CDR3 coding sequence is TGTGCCAGCAGCTTGGACCAGACCGATCAGCCCCAGCATTTT.

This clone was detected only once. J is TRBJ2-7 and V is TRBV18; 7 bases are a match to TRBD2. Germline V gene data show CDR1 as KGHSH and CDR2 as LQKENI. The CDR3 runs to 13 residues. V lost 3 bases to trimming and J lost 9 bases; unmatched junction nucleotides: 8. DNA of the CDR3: TGTGCCAGCTCACCCCCCGGACTAGGGTTGCAGTACTTC. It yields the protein CASSPPGLGLQYF.

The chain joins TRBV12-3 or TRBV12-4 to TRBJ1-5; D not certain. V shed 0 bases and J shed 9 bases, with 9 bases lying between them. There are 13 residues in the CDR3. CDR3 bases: TGTGCCAGCAGTTTAGCGGAGAATACGCCCCAGCATTTT. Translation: CASSLAENTPQHF.

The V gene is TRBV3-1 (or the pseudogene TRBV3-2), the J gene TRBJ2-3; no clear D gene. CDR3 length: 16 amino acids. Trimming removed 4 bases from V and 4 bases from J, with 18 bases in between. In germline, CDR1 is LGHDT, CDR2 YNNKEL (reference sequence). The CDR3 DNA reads TGTGCCAGCAGCCCTAGGCTCCTGTTTTACCCAGATACGCAGTATTTT. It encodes CASSPRLLFYPDTQYF.

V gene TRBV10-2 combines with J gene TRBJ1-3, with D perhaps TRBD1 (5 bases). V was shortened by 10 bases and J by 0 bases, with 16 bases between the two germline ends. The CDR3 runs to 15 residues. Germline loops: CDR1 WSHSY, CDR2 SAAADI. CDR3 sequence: CATVGQPYSGNTIYF. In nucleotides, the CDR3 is TGCGCCACCGTGGGGCAGCCATACTCTGGAAACACCATATATTTT.

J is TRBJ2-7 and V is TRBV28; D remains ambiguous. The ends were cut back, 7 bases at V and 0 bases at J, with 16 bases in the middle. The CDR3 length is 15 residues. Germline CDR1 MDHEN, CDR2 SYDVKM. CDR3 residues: CASIQPGPSSYEQYF. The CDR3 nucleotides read TGTGCCAGCATTCAACCCGGCCCAAGCTCCTACGAGCAGTACTTC.

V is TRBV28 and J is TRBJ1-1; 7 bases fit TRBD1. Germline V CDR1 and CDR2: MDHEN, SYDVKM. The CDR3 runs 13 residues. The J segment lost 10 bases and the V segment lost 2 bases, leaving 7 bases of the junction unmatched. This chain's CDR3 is CASSLEQGRRAFF. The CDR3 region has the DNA TGTGCCAGCAGTTTAGAACAGGGGAGGAGAGCTTTCTTT.

CDR3 protein: CASSTQGRLGEQFF. DNA of the CDR3: TGTGCCAGCAGCACCCAGGGGAGGCTGGGTGAGCAGTTCTTC. V usage is TRBV27 and J usage is TRBJ2-1; D possibly uses TRBD1 or TRBD2 (6 bases each). The CDR3 length is 14 residues. Germline V gene data show CDR1 as MNHEY and CDR2 as SMNVEV (reference sequence). Between the trimmed V and J ends, which lost 6 bases and 9 bases, there was a span of 18 bases.

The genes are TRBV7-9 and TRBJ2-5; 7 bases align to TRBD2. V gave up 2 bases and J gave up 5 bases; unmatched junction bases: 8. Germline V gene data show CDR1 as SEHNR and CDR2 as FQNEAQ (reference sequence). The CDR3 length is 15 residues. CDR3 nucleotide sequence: TGTGCCAGCAGCTTATTTCGCGGGAGCGTTGAGACCCAGTACTTC. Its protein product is CASSLFRGSVETQYF.

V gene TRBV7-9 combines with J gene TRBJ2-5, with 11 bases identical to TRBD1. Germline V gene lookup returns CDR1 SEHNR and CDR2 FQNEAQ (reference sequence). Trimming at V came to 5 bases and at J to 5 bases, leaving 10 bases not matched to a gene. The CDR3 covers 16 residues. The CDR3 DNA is TGTGCCAGCAGCGCACCAGGACAGGGGGCCGTGGAGACCCAGTACTTC. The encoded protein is CASSAPGQGAVETQYF.

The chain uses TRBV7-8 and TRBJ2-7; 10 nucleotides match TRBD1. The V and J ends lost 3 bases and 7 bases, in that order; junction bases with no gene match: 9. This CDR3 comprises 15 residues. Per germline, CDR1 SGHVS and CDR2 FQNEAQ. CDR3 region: CASSFRQGASSEQYF. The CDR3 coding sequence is TGTGCCAGCAGCTTCCGACAGGGGGCTTCGTCTGAGCAGTACTTC.